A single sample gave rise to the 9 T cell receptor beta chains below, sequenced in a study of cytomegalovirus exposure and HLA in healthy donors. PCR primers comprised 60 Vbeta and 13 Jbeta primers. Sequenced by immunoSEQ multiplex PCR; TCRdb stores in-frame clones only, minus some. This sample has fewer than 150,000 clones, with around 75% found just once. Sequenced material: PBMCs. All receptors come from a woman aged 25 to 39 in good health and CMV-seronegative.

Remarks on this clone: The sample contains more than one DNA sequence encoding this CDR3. CDR3 nucleotides: TGTGCCAGCAGTTCTTACTACGAGCAGTACTTC. Protein: CASSSYYEQYF. The chain has TRBV28 and TRBJ2-7; no firm D call. The CDR3 loop spans 11 amino acids. CDR1 MDHEN and CDR2 SYDVKM come from the germline V gene. V lost 4 bases and J lost 3, with 4 bases in between.

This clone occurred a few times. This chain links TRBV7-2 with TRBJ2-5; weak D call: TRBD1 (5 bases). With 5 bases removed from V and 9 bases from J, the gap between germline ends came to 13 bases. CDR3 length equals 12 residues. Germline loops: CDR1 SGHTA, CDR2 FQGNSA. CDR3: CASSPRQGAQYF. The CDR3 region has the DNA TGTGCCAGCAGCCCCCGGCAAGGGGCCCAGTACTTC. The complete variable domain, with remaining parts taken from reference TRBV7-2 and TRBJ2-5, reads GAGVSQSPSNKVTEKGKDVELRCDPISGHTALYWYRQSLGQGLEFLIYFQGNSAPDKSGLPSDRFSAERTGGSVSTLTIQRTQQEDSAVYLCASSPRQGAQYFGPGTRLLVL.

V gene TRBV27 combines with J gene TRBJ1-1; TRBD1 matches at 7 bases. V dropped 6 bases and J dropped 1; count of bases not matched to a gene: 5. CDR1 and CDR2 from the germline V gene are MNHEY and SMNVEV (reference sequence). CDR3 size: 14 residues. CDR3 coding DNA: TGTGCCAGCAGCTTACAGGGGCGGAACACTGAAGCTTTCTTT. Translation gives CASSLQGRNTEAFF.

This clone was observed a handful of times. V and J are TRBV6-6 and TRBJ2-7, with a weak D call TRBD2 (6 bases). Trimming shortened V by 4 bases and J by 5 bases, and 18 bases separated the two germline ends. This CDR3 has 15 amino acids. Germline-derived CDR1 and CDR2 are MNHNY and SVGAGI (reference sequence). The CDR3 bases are TGTGCCAGCAGTTTAGCGGCGTTACGATCCAACGAGCAGTACTTC. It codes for CASSLAALRSNEQYF.

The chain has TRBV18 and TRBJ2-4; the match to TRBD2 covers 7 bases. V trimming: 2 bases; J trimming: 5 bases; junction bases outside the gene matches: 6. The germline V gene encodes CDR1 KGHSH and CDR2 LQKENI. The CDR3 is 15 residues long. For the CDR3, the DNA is TGTGCCAGCTCACCATCTTCCGGGAGGCAAAACATTCAGTACTTC. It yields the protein CASSPSSGRQNIQYF.

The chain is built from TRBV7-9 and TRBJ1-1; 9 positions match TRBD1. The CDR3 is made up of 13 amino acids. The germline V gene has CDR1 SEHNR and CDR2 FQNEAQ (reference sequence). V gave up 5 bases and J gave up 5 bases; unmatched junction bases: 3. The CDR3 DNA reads TGTGCCAGCAGCGAACAGGGGGCAACTGAAGCTTTCTTT. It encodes CASSEQGATEAFF. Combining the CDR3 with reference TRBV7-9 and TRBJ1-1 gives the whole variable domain DTGVSQNPRHKITKRGQNVTFRCDPISEHNRLYWYRQTLGQGPEFLTYFQNEAQLEKSRLLSDRFSAERPKGSFSTLEIQRTEQGDSAMYLCASSEQGATEAFFGQGTRLTVV.

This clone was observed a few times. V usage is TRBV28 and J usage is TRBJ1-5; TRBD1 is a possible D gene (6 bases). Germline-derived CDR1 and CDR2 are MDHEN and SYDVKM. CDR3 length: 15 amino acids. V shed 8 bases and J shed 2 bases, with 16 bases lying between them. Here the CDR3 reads CASGGGGFGNQPQHF. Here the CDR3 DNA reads TGTGCCAGCGGGGGCGGGGGCTTCGGCAATCAGCCCCAGCATTTT.

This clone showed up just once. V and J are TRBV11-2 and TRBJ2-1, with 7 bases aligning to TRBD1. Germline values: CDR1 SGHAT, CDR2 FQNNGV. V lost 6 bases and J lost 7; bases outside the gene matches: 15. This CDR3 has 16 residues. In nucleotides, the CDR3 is TGTGCCAGCAGTCCCCAAAGGGGGCTGAAGGGGAATGAGCAGTTCTTC. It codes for CASSPQRGLKGNEQFF.

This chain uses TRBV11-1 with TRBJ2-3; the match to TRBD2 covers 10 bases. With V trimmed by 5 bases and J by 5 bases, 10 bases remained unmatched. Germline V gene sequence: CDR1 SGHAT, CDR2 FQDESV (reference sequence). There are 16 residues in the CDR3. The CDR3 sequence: CASSNRERGGGDTQYF. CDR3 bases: TGTGCCAGCAGCAATCGAGAGCGGGGGGGCGGAGATACGCAGTATTTT.